Shown below are 4 T cell receptor beta chains from a single sample sequenced in a study of blood T cell repertoires in COVID-19. Profiled with immunoSEQ multiplex PCR; TCRdb holds only in-frame clones, not every one. This table holds a few hundred thousand clones, more than 70% found once. Sequencing input: peripheral blood. These receptors all come from a woman aged 25 to 39 with COVID-19, enrolled during active disease.

In nucleotides, the CDR3 is TGTGCCAGCAGCCCCTCGGGACTAGCGGGAGAAGAGACCCAGTACTTC. Protein sequence: CASSPSGLAGEETQYF. The chain links TRBV5-4 to TRBJ2-5, with 14 bases identical to TRBD2. From germline, CDR1 is SGHNT and CDR2 YYREEE (reference sequence). The ends lost 4 bases at V and 3 bases at J; junction bases unmatched: 5. The CDR3 extends over 16 amino acids.

The CDR3 nucleotides are TGTGCCAGCAGCTTAGTTGACAGGGGGGATAGCGGCTACACCTTC. Translated: CASSLVDRGDSGYTF. The chain recombines TRBV7-9 with TRBJ1-2, with TRBD1 identical over 9 bases. From germline, CDR1 is SEHNR and CDR2 FQNEAQ (reference sequence). J lost 8 bases, V lost 1 base, and 8 bases had no gene match. The length of the CDR3 is 15 residues.

The genes are TRBV7-2 and TRBJ2-7; the D is unclear. This CDR3 contains 14 residues. The V end was cut by 5 bases, the J end by 0 bases, with 11 bases between. Germline values: CDR1 SGHTA, CDR2 FQGNSA. CDR3 sequence: CASSPNLSSYEQYF. CDR3 DNA sequence: TGTGCCAGCAGCCCGAACCTAAGCTCCTACGAGCAGTACTTC.

The rearrangement uses TRBV7-8 and TRBJ2-2; 9 positions match TRBD1. CDR3 size: 17 residues. Trimming took 0 bases from V and 3 from J; bases not matched to a gene: 5. Germline assignment: CDR1 SGHVS and CDR2 FQNEAQ. CDR3 bases: TGTGCCAGCAGCTTAGCGGCCGGGACAGGGTACACCGGGGAGCTGTTTTTT. Translated, it gives CASSLAAGTGYTGELFF.